This record covers a single T cell receptor beta chain. The table came from immunoSEQ multiplex PCR; TCRdb's copy has only in-frame clones and leaves some out. The profile shows about 14,000 clones, approximately 83% of them singletons. Trimming cost V 1 base and J 6 bases, with 8 bases left between them. The CDR3 totals 13 residues. This specimen belongs to a study of blood T cell repertoires in COVID-19. The V call is TRBV12-3 or TRBV12-4, the J call TRBJ2-3; a possible D gene is TRBD1 (6 bases). The source of this sequence is a woman aged 60-70 years with acute or convalescent COVID-19. Sequenced material: peripheral blood. The CDR3 reads CASSLGRGDTQYF. In DNA form, the CDR3 reads TGTGCCAGCAGTTTAGGCAGGGGCGATACGCAGTATTTT.